The clone carrying this TCR beta chain appeared a few times. CDR3 size: 16 residues. Germline V gives CDR1 SGHNT, CDR2 YENEEA. V lost 5 bases, J lost 3 bases, and 5 bases stayed unmatched. This entry comes from a study of beta chain features in type 1 diabetes. Study-wide background: The patients were much like the healthy donors in age, gender and cell yields.

CD45RO/CCR7/CD25/CD127/CD95/CD27 sorting isolated CD4+ naive, central memory, regulatory and stem cell-like memory cells. TCRB transcripts that were expressed got sequenced, as all of the isolated RNA had been reverse transcribed. Regulatory, naive and central memory T cell samples averaged about 3.57 million reads. Assay used: immunoSEQ multiplex PCR; TCRdb lists only in-frame clones, some missing. The table has hundreds of thousands of clones, 17% seen once. The chain links TRBV11-3 to TRBJ2-3; 13 bases agree with TRBD2. This clonotype was obtained from a woman in her late teens or twenties in good health. The sequenced sample consisted of naive CD4+ T cells from blood. The CDR3 reads CASSAGTSGVTDTQYF. As DNA, the CDR3 is TGTGCCAGCAGCGCCGGGACTAGCGGGGTTACAGATACGCAGTATTTT.